A selection of T cell receptor beta chains follows, all from one sample in a study of blood T cell repertoires in COVID-19. Using immunoSEQ multiplex PCR, the repertoire was profiled, and TCRdb retains in-frame clones only, with some absent. The table records fewer than 250,000 clones, around 86% of them present only once. The specimen was PBMCs or T cells enriched from blood (not recorded which). Every receptor here comes from a woman between 35 and 50 years old with acute COVID-19. CDR3s include the opening cysteine and the closing phenylalanine or tryptophan. A D gene is named only where the DNA matches it firmly. Clone sizes are given selectively: once, few, many, or a class where the clone is expanded.

d_call,j_call,clone_size,v_call,cdr3_nt,cdr3_aa
TRBD2,TRBJ2-1,.,TRBV9,TGTGCCAGCAGCGTAGTCAGCGCGGGGGGAGGCAATGAGCAGTTCTTC,CASSVVSAGGGNEQFF
TRBD2,TRBJ2-1,.,TRBV6-6,TGTGCCAGCAGTAGGGCTAGCGGATACAATGAGCAGTTCTTC,CASSRASGYNEQFF
.,TRBJ2-7,once,TRBV2,TGTGCCAGCAGTGTGCTGAGCTCCTACGAGCAGTACTTC,CASSVLSSYEQYF
.,TRBJ1-1,.,TRBV28,TGTGCCAGCAACCGCCCCGAATTGGGGGCGGGGGTGAACACTGAAGCTTTCTTT,CASNRPELGAGVNTEAFF
TRBD2,TRBJ2-1,.,TRBV10-2,TGCGCCAGCAGTGTGGGGACGGGAGGGAATGAGCAGTTCTTC,CASSVGTGGNEQFF
TRBD1,TRBJ1-6,.,TRBV5-8,TGTGCCAGCAGCCCCAACAGGGGGATCATTAATTCACCCCTCCACTTT,CASSPNRGIINSPLHF
.,TRBJ1-3,.,TRBV6-5,TGTGCCAGCAGCCCAAACGGGGGTGGCCAAAACACCATATATTTT,CASSPNGGGQNTIYF
.,TRBJ1-1,once,TRBV12-3/TRBV12-4,TGTGCCAGCAGTTTAGGGGCAGCTGAAGCCTTCTTT,CASSLGAAEAFF
.,TRBJ2-1,.,TRBV7-3,TGTGCCAGCAGCTTAAACAGGGCCACCTACAATGAGCAGTTCTTC,CASSLNRATYNEQFF
TRBD1,TRBJ2-5,few,TRBV18,TGTGCCAGCTCATTTACCGGGACAGGGCCCGAGACCCAGTACTTC,CASSFTGTGPETQYF
TRBD1,TRBJ1-2,.,TRBV2,TGTGCCAGCAGTGACGGCAGGGGGGATGGCTACACCTTC,CASSDGRGDGYTF
.,TRBJ1-1,.,TRBV7-3,TGTGCCAGCAGCTTGTTGGCGAACACTGAAGCTTTCTTT,CASSLLANTEAFF
.,TRBJ2-7,.,TRBV28,TGTGCCAGCTCCTCAAGGGAGAGCTCCTACGAGCAGTACTTC,CASSSRESSYEQYF
.,TRBJ2-7,few,TRBV7-9,TGTGCCAGCAGCTTCGGCCAAACGGGCTACGAGCAGTACTTC,CASSFGQTGYEQYF
.,TRBJ2-1,.,TRBV7-9,TGTGCCAGCAGCTTTGGGATATCGGGAAATGAGCAGTTCTTC,CASSFGISGNEQFF
TRBD1,TRBJ2-2,.,TRBV28,TGTGCCAGCCAGGACAGGGGAAAAGCCGGGGAGCTGTTTTTT,CASQDRGKAGELFF
.,TRBJ1-3,.,TRBV7-9,TGTGCCTCGGACGAGACAGACTCTGGAAACACCATATATTTT,CASDETDSGNTIYF
TRBD1,TRBJ2-7,.,TRBV6-5,TGTGCCAGCAGTTACCGGACAGGGGTTAACACCTACGAGCAGTACTTC,CASSYRTGVNTYEQYF
TRBD1,TRBJ2-2,few,TRBV27,TGTGCCAGCAGTTTAGGGACAGGGGGCAACACCGGGGAGCTGTTTTTT,CASSLGTGGNTGELFF
.,TRBJ2-7,.,TRBV11-3,TGTGCCAGCAGCCCCCGGGTGGGCAGGGGATCCTACGAGCAGTACTTC,CASSPRVGRGSYEQYF
TRBD1,TRBJ2-3,.,TRBV11-3,TGTGCCAGCAGTTCTCCCGGGACAGGACGATATTTT,CASSSPGTGRYF
.,TRBJ2-3,.,TRBV10-3,TGTGCCATCGAGGATACAGGTGGAAGCACGCAGTATTTT,CAIEDTGGSTQYF
.,TRBJ2-7,.,TRBV6-2/TRBV6-3,TGTGCCAGCAGCCACCTCCTAGGGGAATCCTACGAGCAGTACTTC,CASSHLLGESYEQYF
TRBD2,TRBJ2-7,.,TRBV28,TGTGCCAGCAGTTCTGAGACTAGCGGGAGAGGTTGGCAGTACTTC,CASSSETSGRGWQYF
.,TRBJ2-3,.,TRBV5-5,TGTGCCAGCAGCTCCCACCTACTAGCTGTCCCTAGCACAGATACGCAGTATTTT,CASSSHLLAVPSTDTQYF
TRBD1,TRBJ2-7,.,TRBV7-2,TGTGCCAGCAGCTCACCGGGACAGGGCAGAGAGCAGTACTTC,CASSSPGQGREQYF
TRBD1,TRBJ2-5,.,TRBV5-1,TGCGCCAGCAGCCTGGGGACAGGGTCCCTCCGGGAGACCCAGTACTTC,CASSLGTGSLRETQYF
TRBD1,TRBJ2-2,.,TRBV10-2,TGCGCCAGCCGGGGACAGCAACAGACCGGGGAGCTGTTTTTT,CASRGQQQTGELFF
TRBD2,TRBJ2-2,.,TRBV3-1/TRBV3-2,TGTGCCAGCAGCCAAGGTGCTAGCGGGTTGGCCGGGGAGCTGTTTTTT,CASSQGASGLAGELFF
TRBD1,TRBJ1-5,.,TRBV7-9,TGTGCCAGCAGCCTAGGGACAGGGAATAGCAATCAGCCCCAGCATTTT,CASSLGTGNSNQPQHF
.,TRBJ2-5,.,TRBV5-6,TGTGCCAGCAGCGCCGACAGCCAAGAGACCCAGTACTTC,CASSADSQETQYF
TRBD1,TRBJ2-7,.,TRBV2,TGTGCCAGCAGCAACACCCTGGACAGGGGCTACGAGCAGTACTTC,CASSNTLDRGYEQYF
.,TRBJ2-3,.,TRBV10-2,TGCGCCAGCAGTGATTCAGGGATCACAGATACGCAGTATTTT,CASSDSGITDTQYF
.,TRBJ1-5,.,TRBV6-5,TGTGCCAGCAGCGAGGATGGAGTAATGCCCCAGCATTTT,CASSEDGVMPQHF